This T cell receptor beta chain originates from a study of blood T cell repertoires in COVID-19. Overall study context: From T cells, B-cell-depleted T cells, or PBMCs came the material, which was cDNA or gDNA.

Participants were aged roughly 18 to 90 years from about two dozen US areas. Symptom resolution, clearance, or two negative PCRs marked donors in Cohort 3 as recovered. Per the study methods: Nucleated cell number was recorded as an estimate derived from reference gene primer amplification. Sequencing used immunoSEQ multiplex PCR; TCRdb keeps in-frame clones, though not all of them. D and trimming were read from the DNA, whereas the V and J calls and clone size are those reported in that table. Of approximately 280,000 clones detected, about 89% appear once; the ten largest clones hold roughly 2.6%. The CDR3 length is 16 residues. Trimming took off 0 bases at V and 3 bases at J, with 15 bases between the two ends. The germline gives CDR1 LGHDT, CDR2 YNNKEL (reference sequence).

Sequencing was carried out using PBMCs or T cells enriched from blood (not recorded which). The chain is built from TRBV3-1 (or the pseudogene TRBV3-2) and TRBJ2-7, with D perhaps matching TRBD2 (6 bases). This TCR was recovered from a woman younger than 30 who had recovered from COVID-19. CDR3 residues: CASSQDRRGGSYEQYF. The CDR3, as DNA: TGTGCCAGCAGCCAAGATAGGCGGGGTGGTAGCTACGAGCAGTACTTC.